This TCR beta chain appears in the sequencing data of a study of blood T cell repertoires in COVID-19. Overall study context: COVID-19 samples from acute and convalescent phases originated in the United States, Italy and Spain. Nucleic acid was either cDNA or gDNA, and it came from T cells, B-cell-depleted T cells, or PBMCs.

In the original workflow: Reference gene primer amplification gave nucleated cell count estimates. This table comes from immunoSEQ multiplex PCR, and its TCRdb copy is limited to in-frame clones, with some not included. That table is the source of V, J and clone size, and D and trimming were worked out from the DNA. This sample has 130,000 or so clones; 80% occur once, and the top ten carry roughly 25%. From germline, CDR1 is SGHRS and CDR2 YFSETQ. Trimming left V 4 bases short and J 0 bases short, with 7 bases between. This CDR3 has 13 residues. The sequence was obtained from a human donor in a cohort sampled during active COVID-19. The sample was peripheral blood. The chain carries TRBV5-1 and TRBJ2-5; D not resolved. CDR3 nucleotide sequence: TGCGCCAGCAGCCGCCGGTACCAAGAGACCCAGTACTTC. Residues: CASSRRYQETQYF.